Sequencing of this TCR beta chain was carried out in a study of cytomegalovirus exposure and HLA in healthy donors. The study, taken as a whole, reports: TCR beta chains numbering 164 were designated cytomegalovirus-associated.

A remark on this clone: Its antigen is not known.

Trimming at V came to 2 bases and at J to 7 bases, leaving 6 bases not matched to a gene. Germline V gene data show CDR1 as SGHRS and CDR2 as YFSETQ. The CDR3 is 14 amino acids. 13 Jbeta primers and 60 Vbeta primers were used for the PCR. Clones were read by immunoSEQ multiplex PCR, and TCRdb kept only the in-frame ones, dropping some. The data show about 200,000 clones, 86% seen once. Input material: PBMCs. The origin of this receptor is a woman aged 30 to 39 in good health and CMV-seronegative. The rearrangement joins TRBV5-1 to TRBJ1-1; 9 nucleotides line up with TRBD1. CDR3 bases: TGCGCCAGCAGCTTCACGGACAGGGGAGGTGAAGCTTTCTTT. Protein: CASSFTDRGGEAFF.